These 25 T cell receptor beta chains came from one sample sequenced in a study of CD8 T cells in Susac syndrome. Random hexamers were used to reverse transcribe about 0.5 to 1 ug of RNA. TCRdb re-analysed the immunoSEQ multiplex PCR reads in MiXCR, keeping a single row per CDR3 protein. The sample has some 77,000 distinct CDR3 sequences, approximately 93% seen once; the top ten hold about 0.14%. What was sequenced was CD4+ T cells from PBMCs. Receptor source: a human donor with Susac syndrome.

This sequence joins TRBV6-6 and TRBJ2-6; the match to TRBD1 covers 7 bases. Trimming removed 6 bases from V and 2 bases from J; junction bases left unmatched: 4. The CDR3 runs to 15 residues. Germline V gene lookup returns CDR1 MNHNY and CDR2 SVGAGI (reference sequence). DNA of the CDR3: TGTGCCAGCAGCCCAGACAGGGCTGGGGCCAACGTCCTGACTTTC. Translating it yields CASSPDRAGANVLTF.

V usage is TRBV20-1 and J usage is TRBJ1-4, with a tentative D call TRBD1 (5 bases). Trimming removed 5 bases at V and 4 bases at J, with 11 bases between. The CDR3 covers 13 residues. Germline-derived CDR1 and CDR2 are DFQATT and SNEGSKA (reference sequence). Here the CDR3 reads CSAPTGLNEKLFF. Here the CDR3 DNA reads TGCAGTGCTCCCACGGGACTTAATGAAAAACTGTTTTTT.

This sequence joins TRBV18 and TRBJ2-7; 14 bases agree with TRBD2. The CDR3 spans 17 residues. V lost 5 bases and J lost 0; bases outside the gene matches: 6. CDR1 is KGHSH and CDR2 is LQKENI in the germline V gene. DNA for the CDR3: TGTGCCAGCTCAAGGGGACTAGCGGGGGAGTTCTCCTACGAGCAGTACTTC. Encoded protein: CASSRGLAGEFSYEQYF.

CDR3 region: CASSVRTSGGAETQYF. Here the CDR3 DNA reads TGCGCCAGCAGCGTTCGGACTAGCGGGGGGGCGGAGACCCAGTACTTC. The rearrangement links TRBV5-1 to TRBJ2-5, with 15 bases matching TRBD2. The CDR3 spans 16 residues. Losses at the gene ends were 4 bases for V and 5 bases for J; bases not matched to a gene: 6. The germline gives CDR1 SGHRS, CDR2 YFSETQ.

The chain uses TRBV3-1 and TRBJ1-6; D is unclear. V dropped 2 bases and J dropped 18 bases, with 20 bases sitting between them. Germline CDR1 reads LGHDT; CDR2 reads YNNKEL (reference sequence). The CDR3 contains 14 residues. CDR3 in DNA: TGTGCCAGCAGCCAAAGTTTTACGGGCAGCCTTCCCCACTTT. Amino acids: CASSQSFTGSLPHF.

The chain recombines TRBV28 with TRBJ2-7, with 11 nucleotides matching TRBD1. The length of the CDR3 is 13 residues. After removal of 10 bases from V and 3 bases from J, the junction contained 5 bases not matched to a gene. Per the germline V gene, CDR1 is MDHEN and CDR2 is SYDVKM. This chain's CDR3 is CATLGTGGYEQYF. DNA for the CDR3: TGTGCCACCCTGGGGACAGGGGGCTACGAGCAGTACTTC.

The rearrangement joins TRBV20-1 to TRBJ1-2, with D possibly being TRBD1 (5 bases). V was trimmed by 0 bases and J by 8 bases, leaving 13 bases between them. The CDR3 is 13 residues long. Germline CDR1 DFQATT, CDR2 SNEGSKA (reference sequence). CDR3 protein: CSARDQQGKGYTF. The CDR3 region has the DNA TGCAGTGCTAGAGATCAGCAGGGTAAGGGCTACACCTTC.

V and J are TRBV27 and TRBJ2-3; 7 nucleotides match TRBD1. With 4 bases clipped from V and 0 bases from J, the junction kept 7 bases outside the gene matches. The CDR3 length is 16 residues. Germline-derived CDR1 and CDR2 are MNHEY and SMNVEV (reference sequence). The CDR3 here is CASSWGRQGSTDTQYF. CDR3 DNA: TGTGCCAGCAGTTGGGGTCGACAGGGAAGCACAGATACGCAGTATTTT.

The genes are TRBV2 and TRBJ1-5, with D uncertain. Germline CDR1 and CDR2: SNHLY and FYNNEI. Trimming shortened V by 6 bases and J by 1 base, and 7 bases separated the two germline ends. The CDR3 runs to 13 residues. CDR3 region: CASSLESNQPQHF. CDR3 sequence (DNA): TGTGCCAGCAGCCTGGAAAGCAATCAGCCCCAGCATTTT.

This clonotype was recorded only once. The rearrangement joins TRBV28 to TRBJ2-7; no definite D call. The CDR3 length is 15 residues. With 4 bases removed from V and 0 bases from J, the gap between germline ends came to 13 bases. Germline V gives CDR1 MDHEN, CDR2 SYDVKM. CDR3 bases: TGTGCCAGCAGTTCACGGATTATTATCTCCTACGAGCAGTACTTC. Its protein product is CASSSRIIISYEQYF.

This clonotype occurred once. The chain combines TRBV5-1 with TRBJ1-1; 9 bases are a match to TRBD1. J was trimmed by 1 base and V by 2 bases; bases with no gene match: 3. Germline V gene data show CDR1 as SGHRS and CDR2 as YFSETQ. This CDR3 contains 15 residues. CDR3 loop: CASSLGGQGNTEAFF. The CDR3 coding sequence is TGCGCCAGCAGCTTAGGGGGACAGGGGAACACTGAAGCTTTCTTT. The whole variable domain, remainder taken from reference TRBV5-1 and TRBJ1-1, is KAGVTQTPRYLIKTRGQQVTLSCSPISGHRSVSWYQQTPGQGLQFLFEYFSETQRNKGNFPGRFSGRQFSNSRSEMNVSTLELGDSALYLCASSLGGQGNTEAFFGQGTRLTVV.

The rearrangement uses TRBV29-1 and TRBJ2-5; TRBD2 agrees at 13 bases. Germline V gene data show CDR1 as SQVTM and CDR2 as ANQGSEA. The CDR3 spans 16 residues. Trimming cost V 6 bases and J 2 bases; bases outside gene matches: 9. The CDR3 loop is CSVVVGLAGAQETQYF. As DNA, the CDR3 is TGCAGCGTCGTTGTCGGACTAGCGGGGGCACAAGAGACCCAGTACTTC.

CDR3 in DNA: TGTGCCAGCAGGCGGACTAGCGATTCCTACGAGCAGTACTTC. Translated, it gives CASRRTSDSYEQYF. This chain joins TRBV12-3 or TRBV12-4 and TRBJ2-7, with 9 bases fitting TRBD2. CDR3 length: 14 amino acids. V gave up 6 bases and J gave up 1 base; unmatched junction bases: 4.

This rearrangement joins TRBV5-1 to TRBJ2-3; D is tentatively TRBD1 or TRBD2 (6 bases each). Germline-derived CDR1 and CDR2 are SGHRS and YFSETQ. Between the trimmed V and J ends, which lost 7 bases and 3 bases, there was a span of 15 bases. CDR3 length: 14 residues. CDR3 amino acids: CASQGGWGTDTQYF. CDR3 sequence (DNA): TGCGCCAGCCAAGGGGGGTGGGGAACAGATACGCAGTATTTT.

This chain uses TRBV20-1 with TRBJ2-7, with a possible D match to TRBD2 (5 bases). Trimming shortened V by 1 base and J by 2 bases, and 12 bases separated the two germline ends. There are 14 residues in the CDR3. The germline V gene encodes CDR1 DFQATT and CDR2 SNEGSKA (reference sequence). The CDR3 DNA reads TGCAGTGCTAGAGTATCTAGCCCTCCCTACGAGCAGTACTTC. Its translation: CSARVSSPPYEQYF.

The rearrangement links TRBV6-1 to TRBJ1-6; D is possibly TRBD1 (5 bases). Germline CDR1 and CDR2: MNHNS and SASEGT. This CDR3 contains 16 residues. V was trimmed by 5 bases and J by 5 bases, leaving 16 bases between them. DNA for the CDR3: TGTGCCAGCAGTCCTCAGGGAGCACACGATAATTCACCCCTCCACTTT. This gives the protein CASSPQGAHDNSPLHF.

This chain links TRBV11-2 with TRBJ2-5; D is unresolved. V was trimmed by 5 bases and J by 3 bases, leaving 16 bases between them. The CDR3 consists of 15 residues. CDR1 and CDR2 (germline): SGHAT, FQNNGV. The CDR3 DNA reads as TGTGCCAGCAGCGTTTTCGGGCAGACTGAAGAGACCCAGTACTTC. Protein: CASSVFGQTEETQYF.

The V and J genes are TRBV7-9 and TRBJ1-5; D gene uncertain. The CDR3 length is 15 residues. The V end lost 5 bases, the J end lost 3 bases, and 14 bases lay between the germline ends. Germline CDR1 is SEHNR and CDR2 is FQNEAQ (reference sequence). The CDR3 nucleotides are TGTGCCAGCAGCGGGCCCGGGCGCTCCAATCAGCCCCAGCATTTT. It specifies CASSGPGRSNQPQHF.

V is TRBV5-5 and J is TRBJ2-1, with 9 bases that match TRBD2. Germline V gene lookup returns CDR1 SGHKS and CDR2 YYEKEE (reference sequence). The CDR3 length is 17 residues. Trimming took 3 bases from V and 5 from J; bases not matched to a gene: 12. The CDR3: CASSSGPWAGGNNEQFF. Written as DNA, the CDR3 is TGTGCCAGCAGCTCGGGCCCTTGGGCGGGGGGGAACAATGAGCAGTTCTTC.

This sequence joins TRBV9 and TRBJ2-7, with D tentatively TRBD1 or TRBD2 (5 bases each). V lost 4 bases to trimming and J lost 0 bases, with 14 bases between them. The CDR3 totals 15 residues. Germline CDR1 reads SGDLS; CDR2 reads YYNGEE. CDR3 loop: CASSPDYRRSYEQYF. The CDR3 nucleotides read TGTGCCAGCAGCCCCGACTACAGGCGCTCCTACGAGCAGTACTTC.

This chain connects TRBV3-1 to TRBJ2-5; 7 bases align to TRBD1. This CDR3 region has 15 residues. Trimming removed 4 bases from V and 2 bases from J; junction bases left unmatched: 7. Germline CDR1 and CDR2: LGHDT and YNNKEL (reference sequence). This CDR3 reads CASSLDRVGQETQYF. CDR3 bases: TGTGCCAGCAGCCTCGACAGGGTTGGACAAGAGACCCAGTACTTC.

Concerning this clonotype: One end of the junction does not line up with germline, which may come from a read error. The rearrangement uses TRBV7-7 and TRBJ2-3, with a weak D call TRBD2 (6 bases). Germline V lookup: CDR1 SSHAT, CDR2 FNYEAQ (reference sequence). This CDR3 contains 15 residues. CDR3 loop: CASSLDGGVGDTQYF. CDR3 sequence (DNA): TGTGCTAGCAGCTTAGACGGAGGGGTTGGAGATACGCAGTATTTT.

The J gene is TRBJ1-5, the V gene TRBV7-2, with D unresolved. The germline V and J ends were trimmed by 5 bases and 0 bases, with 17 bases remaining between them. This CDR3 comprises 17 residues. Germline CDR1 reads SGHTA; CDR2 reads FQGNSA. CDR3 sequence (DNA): TGTGCCAGCAGCCTTTCGGGTCGCAGGAGTAGCAATCAGCCCCAGCATTTT. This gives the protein CASSLSGRRSSNQPQHF. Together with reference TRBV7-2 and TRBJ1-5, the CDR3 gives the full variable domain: GAGVSQSPSNKVTEKGKDVELRCDPISGHTALYWYRQSLGQGLEFLIYFQGNSAPDKSGLPSDRFSAERTGGSVSTLTIQRTQQEDSAVYLCASSLSGRRSSNQPQHFGDGTRLSIL.

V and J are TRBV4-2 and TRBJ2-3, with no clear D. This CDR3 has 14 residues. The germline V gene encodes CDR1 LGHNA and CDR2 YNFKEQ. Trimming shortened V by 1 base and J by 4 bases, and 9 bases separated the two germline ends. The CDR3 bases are TGTGCCAGCAGCCAAGGTGACGGAGCAGATACGCAGTATTTT. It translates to CASSQGDGADTQYF.

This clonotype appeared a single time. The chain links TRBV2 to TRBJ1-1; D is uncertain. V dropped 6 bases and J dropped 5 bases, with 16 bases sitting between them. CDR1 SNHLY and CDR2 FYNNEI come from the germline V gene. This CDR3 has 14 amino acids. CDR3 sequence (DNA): TGTGCCAGCAGCCCACAAGGTGAACAGACTGAAGCTTTCTTT. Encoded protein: CASSPQGEQTEAFF.